The 9 T cell receptor beta chains below come from one sample, sequenced in a study of T cell changes during pregnancy in multiple sclerosis. The method was immunoSEQ multiplex PCR; TCRdb's version includes in-frame clones alone and lacks a portion of them. The sample includes 60,000 to 90,000 clones, 85% to 95% of them seen just once. Specimen: peripheral blood, collected after pregnancy. These receptor sequences come from a female donor in good health, enrolled as a control in a pregnancy study.

This sequence joins TRBV2 and TRBJ2-7; 15 positions match TRBD2. Trimming at V came to 6 bases and at J to 3 bases, leaving 6 bases not matched to a gene. This CDR3 spans 16 amino acids. Germline CDR1 is SNHLY and CDR2 is FYNNEI. The CDR3 loop is CASRPGTSGGFYEQYF. Here the CDR3 DNA reads TGTGCCAGCAGGCCTGGGACTAGCGGGGGGTTCTACGAGCAGTACTTC.

This chain links TRBV19 with TRBJ2-7, with 8 nucleotides matching TRBD1. V trimming: 6 bases; J trimming: 4 bases; junction bases outside the gene matches: 11. This CDR3 has 15 residues. CDR1 is LNHDA and CDR2 is SQIVND in the germline V gene (reference sequence). The CDR3 sequence: CASSHGQGPFYEQYF. The CDR3 DNA reads as TGTGCCAGTAGCCACGGACAGGGACCCTTTTACGAGCAGTACTTC. The full variable domain, with the rest looked up from reference TRBV19 and TRBJ2-7, is DGGITQSPKYLFRKEGQNVTLSCEQNLNHDAMYWYRQDPGQGLRLIYYSQIVNDFQKGDIAEGYSVSREKKESFPLTVTSAQKNPTAFYLCASSHGQGPFYEQYFGPGTRLTVT.

V usage is TRBV27 and J usage is TRBJ1-3; 9 nucleotides line up with TRBD1. CDR1 and CDR2 from the germline V gene are MNHEY and SMNVEV (reference sequence). The trim removed 5 bases at V and 2 bases at J, leaving 4 bases unmatched. This CDR3 spans 15 amino acids. The CDR3 region is CASSPTGGAGNTIYF. In DNA, the CDR3 is TGTGCCAGCAGTCCTACAGGGGGCGCTGGAAACACCATATATTTT.

The genes are TRBV4-2 and TRBJ2-7, with D possibly being TRBD2 (5 bases). There are 15 residues in the CDR3. V dropped 0 bases and J dropped 2 bases, with 11 bases sitting between them. The germline CDR1 and CDR2 sequences are LGHNA and YNFKEQ. The CDR3 loop is CASSQEPGVTYEQYF. The CDR3 region has the DNA TGTGCCAGCAGCCAAGAACCCGGGGTTACCTACGAGCAGTACTTC.

DNA of the CDR3: TGTGCCAGCAGCCCTGGAGGCCCCAAAATAACCGGGGAGCTGTTTTTT. This gives the protein CASSPGGPKITGELFF. The chain is built from TRBV7-2 and TRBJ2-2, with TRBD2 as a possible D gene (5 bases). V was clipped by 5 bases and J by 5 bases, with 18 bases between them. The CDR3 contains 16 residues. The germline CDR1 and CDR2 sequences are SGHTA and FQGNSA.

This rearrangement joins TRBV2 to TRBJ2-1; unclear D gene. Germline loops: CDR1 SNHLY, CDR2 FYNNEI. This CDR3 spans 13 amino acids. Trimming removed 3 bases at V and 4 bases at J, with 7 bases between. Written as DNA, the CDR3 is TGTGCCAGCAGTGAGAGGCCTTACAATGAGCAGTTCTTC. Its protein product is CASSERPYNEQFF.

The chain recombines TRBV7-9 with TRBJ2-2, with no clear D. Trimming left V 1 base short and J 2 bases short, with 14 bases between. The CDR3 covers 17 residues. The V gene's germline CDR1 is SEHNR and CDR2 FQNEAQ (reference sequence). As DNA, the CDR3 is TGTGCCAGCAGCTTAGAATCGAGTAGCCCTAACACCGGGGAGCTGTTTTTT. Translating it yields CASSLESSSPNTGELFF.

The chain combines TRBV6-5 with TRBJ1-1, with D perhaps matching TRBD1 (5 bases). V was trimmed by 0 bases and J by 4 bases, leaving 12 bases between them. Looked up from germline, CDR1 is MNHEY and CDR2 is SVGAGI. This CDR3 is built from 15 residues. The CDR3 reads CASSYSGIGATEAFF. In nucleotides, the CDR3 is TGTGCCAGCAGTTACTCGGGAATTGGGGCCACTGAAGCTTTCTTT.

The J gene is TRBJ2-3, the V gene TRBV7-9, with 9 nucleotides matching TRBD1. The CDR3 consists of 15 residues. Germline trimming cut 5 bases from V and 2 bases from J; bases unmatched to any gene: 5. From germline, CDR1 is SEHNR and CDR2 FQNEAQ (reference sequence). CDR3: CASSPGQGDTDTQYF. CDR3 coding DNA: TGTGCCAGCAGCCCGGGACAGGGAGACACAGATACGCAGTATTTT.